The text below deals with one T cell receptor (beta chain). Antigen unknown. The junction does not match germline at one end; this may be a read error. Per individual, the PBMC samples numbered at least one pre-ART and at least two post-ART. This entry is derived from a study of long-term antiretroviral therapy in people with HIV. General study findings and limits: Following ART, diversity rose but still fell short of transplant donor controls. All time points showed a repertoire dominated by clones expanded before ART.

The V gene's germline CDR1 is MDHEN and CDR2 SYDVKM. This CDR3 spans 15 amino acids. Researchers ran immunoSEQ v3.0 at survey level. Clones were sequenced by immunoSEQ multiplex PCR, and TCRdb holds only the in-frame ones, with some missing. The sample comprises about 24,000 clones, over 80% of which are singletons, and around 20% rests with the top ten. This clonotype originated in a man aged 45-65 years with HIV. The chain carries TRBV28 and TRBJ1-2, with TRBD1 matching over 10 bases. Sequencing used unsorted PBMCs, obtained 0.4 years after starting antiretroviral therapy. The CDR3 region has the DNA TGTGCCAGCAGTACCGGGACAGGGGAGGGCTATGGCCACACCTTC. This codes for CASSTGTGEGYGHTF.